This T cell receptor beta chain was documented in a study of vaccination and CD4 T cells after COVID-19 (dated by TCRdb to 2022 to 2024). About the investigation overall: Every convalescent patient had a positive nasal swab PCR test for SARS-CoV-2, with mild disease in roughly ten patients and severe disease in one. Six males and four females were included in the convalescent cohort, with two Hispanic individuals, seven Caucasians, two Asians and one multiracial person represented. Each participant got two doses of either the Pfizer-BioNTech BNT162b2 vaccine (n=8) or the Moderna mRNA-1273 vaccine (n=2). Post-COVID blood samples from convalescent patients were collected a median of roughly 100 days after diagnosis, with a range of about 35 to 180 days. The time from the second vaccine dose to post-vaccine blood sampling had a median of roughly 72 days and ranged from about 14 to 241 days. Overlapping spike peptide pools from SARS-CoV-2 and from the common cold coronaviruses HCoV-NL63, HCoV-OC43 and HCoV-229E were used as culture stimuli. In control cultures, a CEFX viral epitope pool was used as positive control, an HIV-1 Nef peptide pool was used as negative control, or no peptide was added. In nine to eleven COVID-19 convalescent patients and a few infection-naive healthy vaccine recipients, researchers compared the spike-specific CD4+ TCR repertoire from before mRNA vaccination with the repertoire from after. General findings and caveats noted by the study authors: Of the vaccine-specific clones in convalescent patients, 304 of 307, or nearly all, reacted only to SARS-CoV-2 spike and did not cross-react with common cold coronaviruses. Among convalescent patients, a median roughly 90% of the SARS-CoV-2-reactive clones seen after vaccination appeared only after vaccination, which suggests priming specific to the vaccine. The study included relatively few convalescent patients and did not analyze early timepoints after natural infection. Although the median number of SARS-CoV-2-reactive clonotypes went up from around 20 after infection to 38 after vaccination, the increase was not significant.

Worth noting for this clonotype: It has no known antigen specificity. Base-call qualities are not available, and no considerably larger clone is one nucleotide away.

What this sample's treatment or condition label stands for: approximately 10-day PBMC culture with coronavirus spike peptide pools or control peptides (ViraFEST assay). The ViraFEST assay was used in the study, in which antigen-specific T cells were expanded with peptide pools and expanded clonotypes were subsequently identified by TCR sequencing. The convalescent patients' positive SARS-CoV-2 PCR tests fell between March and December 2020, which was before the Alpha, Beta and Delta variants emerged in the United States. About 2 million PBMCs per well were cultured in IMDM with approximately 4.9% human AB serum and approximately 9.1 IU/ml IL-2, plus 10 ug/ml peptide pools. Half of the culture medium was replaced with fresh IL-2-containing medium on days 3 and 7. Once the cells had been in culture for around ten days, the EasySep CD4+ T cell isolation kit was used to isolate CD4+ T cells by negative selection. PBMCs were separated from whole blood using Ficoll-Paque Plus gradient centrifugation and then either used fresh or cryopreserved at -140C. Each culture condition was generally run in triplicate wells.

Libraries were prepared through PCR. DNA from cultured CD4+ T cells was subjected to TCR sequencing with the Oncomine TCR Beta short-read assay at the Johns Hopkins FTIC core. Genomic DNA was extracted from the cultured CD4+ T cells with the QIAamp micro DNA kit. The Oncomine TCR Beta libraries from cultured CD4+ T cells were pooled using unique dual indexes and then sequenced on an Illumina iSeq 100. The published analysis was carried out like this. Non-productive sequences were removed, and CDR3s that did not start with C, did not end with F or W, or were shorter than 7 amino acids were discarded. Antigen-specific clonotypes were identified using the MANAFEST web application through comparison of peptide-stimulated wells with reference and other culture wells. To be called positive, a clone needed an FDR below 0.05, an odds ratio above 5, and a productive frequency above 0.1% in at least two of three replicate wells. A clonotype was classed as cross-reactive if the clonotype showed significant expansion both in SARS-CoV-2 spike wells and in at least one common cold coronavirus spike condition. Using R version 3.6.1, CDR3 homology was evaluated through Levenshtein distances (stringdist) along with unrooted phylogenetic trees (ape). The public reads were run again by TCRdb, first through fastp at Q25 and then through MiXCR, and only productive beta chains were kept. Each CDR3 protein gets just one entry, which takes the most common genes and DNA from the rows behind it. V and J calls and clone size were set by TCRdb, not the authors. The sample table holds about 8,900 distinct CDR3 sequences, of which 64% were seen once. The ten largest clones represent around 30% of the sample.

CDR1 and CDR2 are read off the germline V gene (reference sequence) as SEHNR and FQNEAQ. Spanning cysteine to phenylalanine, the CDR3 consists of 12 amino acids. Only the CDR3 DNA is retained, 36 bases long and in frame from the first base. The junction carries 5 bases between V and J, which are trimmed by 5 bases and 3 bases respectively. The sequence is built from TRBV7-9 and TRBJ2-4, with no D gene named confidently. The origin of this receptor is a human donor who had recovered from COVID-19. The material sequenced was CD4+ T cells from blood, cultured in vitro. The CDR3 corresponds to CASSERKNIQYF. The DNA is as follows: TGTGCCAGCAGCGAGCGCAAAAACATTCAGTACTTC. Outside the CDR3, residues come from the reference TRBV7-9 and TRBJ2-4 proteins, so the full variable domain is: DTGVSQNPRHKITKRGQNVTFRCDPISEHNRLYWYRQTLGQGPEFLTYFQNEAQLEKSRLLSDRFSAERPKGSFSTLEIQRTEQGDSAMYLCASSERKNIQYFGAGTRLSVL.